The source of this T cell receptor beta chain is a study of response to subunit inactivated influenza vaccine. This clonotype was detected a few times. TCRdb re-analysed the RT-PCR reads in MiXCR, keeping a single row per CDR3 protein. The data contain about 570,000 distinct CDR3 sequences, about 10% of them singletons. V was shortened by 1 base and J by 2 bases, with 9 bases between the two germline ends. Germline CDR1 reads LGHDT; CDR2 reads YNNKEL (reference sequence). This CDR3 region has 14 residues. These same data were also listed under a study on T cells expressing NK-cell markers. This second study notes: Synthesis of TCR beta cDNA relied on 5'RACE template switching carrying UMIs. One of the eight sequenced donors was seronegative, whereas the other seven were HCMV-seropositive. The authors restricted sorting to alpha-beta TCR T cells with an anti-gamma-delta TCR antibody in several experiments. Each of several donors carried dominant NKG2C+ clonotypes accounting for about 1.0-7.0% of CD8+ T cells. Also leading the CD3+CD56-NKG2C+ fraction in several donors were these clonotypes.

The specimen comprised PBMCs from blood, sampled on the day of vaccination. The sequence was obtained from a man aged 50 or older who received an inactivated influenza vaccine. The rearrangement uses TRBV3-1 and TRBJ2-7; D unresolved. The CDR3 protein is CASSQGVKTYEQYF. In nucleotides, the CDR3 is TGTGCCAGCAGCCAAGGGGTCAAGACCTACGAGCAGTACTTC.